Below are 2 T cell receptor beta chains sequenced from a single sample in a study of CD8 T cells in ankylosing spondylitis. Antigens of these TCRs are unknown. General study points: Blood of patients with ankylosing spondylitis appeared to be characterized by a TCR beta motif of several highly homologous variants.

TCRdb called the 5' RACE reads again in MiXCR, with one record for every CDR3 protein. The sample yields fewer than 500,000 distinct CDR3 sequences, 20% to 30% seen once. The specimen was blood, either unsorted or a sorted T cell fraction (not recorded which). The source is a male donor with ankylosing spondylitis.

This clonotype was observed a handful of times. V and J are TRBV7-9 and TRBJ2-2, with TRBD2 matching 10 bases. CDR3 length: 16 amino acids. Per the germline V gene, CDR1 is SEHNR and CDR2 is FQNEAQ (reference sequence). Losses at the gene ends were 2 bases for V and 1 base for J; bases not matched to a gene: 1. CDR3 nucleotide sequence: TGTGCCAGCAGCTTACTAGCGGGAGTGAACACCGGGGAGCTGTTTTTT. Translation gives CASSLLAGVNTGELFF. Drawing the rest from reference TRBV7-9 and TRBJ2-2, the complete variable domain is DTGVSQNPRHKITKRGQNVTFRCDPISEHNRLYWYRQTLGQGPEFLTYFQNEAQLEKSRLLSDRFSAERPKGSFSTLEIQRTEQGDSAMYLCASSLLAGVNTGELFFGEGSRLTVL.

This clonotype was observed a single time. The chain combines TRBV12-3 or TRBV12-4 with TRBJ1-4, with D uncertain. V was cut by 4 bases and J by 1 base, with 10 bases left in between. This CDR3 contains 15 residues. The CDR3 loop is CASSYGYGTNEKLFF. In DNA form, the CDR3 reads TGTGCCAGCAGTTACGGGTACGGAACTAATGAAAAACTGTTTTTT.